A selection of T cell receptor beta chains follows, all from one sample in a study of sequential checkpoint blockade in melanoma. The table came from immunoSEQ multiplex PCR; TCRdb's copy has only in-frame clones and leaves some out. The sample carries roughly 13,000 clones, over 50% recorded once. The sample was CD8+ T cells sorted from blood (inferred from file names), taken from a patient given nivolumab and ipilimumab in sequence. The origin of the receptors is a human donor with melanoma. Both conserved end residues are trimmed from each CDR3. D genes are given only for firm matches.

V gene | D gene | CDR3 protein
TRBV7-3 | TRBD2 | ASSGGVLTRSAPNTGELF
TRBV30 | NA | AWKDRGFTAGELF
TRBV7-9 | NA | ASSSRRGPYEQY
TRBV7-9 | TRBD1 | ASSFRGTGVNNEQF
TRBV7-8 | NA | ASSLETGRTEAF
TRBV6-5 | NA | ASSGQGGYGYT
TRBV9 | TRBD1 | ASSGPGQGLSIQY
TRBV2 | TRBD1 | ASSENTGQGAGETQY
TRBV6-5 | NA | ASSYAGFDTEAF
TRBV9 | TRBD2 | ASSPLLAGEGTDTQY
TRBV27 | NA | ASSLSPYTTSTDTQY
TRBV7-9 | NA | ASLQPHNEQF
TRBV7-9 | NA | ASSLFTGSYNEQF
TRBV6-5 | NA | ASSYTAGNRDTIY
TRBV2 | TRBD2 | ASSALAGGHSYEQY
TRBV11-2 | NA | ASSFSTSSYEQY
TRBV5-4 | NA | ASSLADGFGNTIY
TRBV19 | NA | ASSTPTGSSYEQY
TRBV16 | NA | ASSPTGTNYGYT
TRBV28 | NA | ASTSLTEGEHSNQPQH
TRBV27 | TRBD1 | ASSPGTGGTEAF
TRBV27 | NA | ASSSGTWGSYEQY
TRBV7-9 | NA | ASSTTSSYEQY
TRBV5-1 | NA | ASSLDSPYEQY
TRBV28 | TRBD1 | ASSKPGQGSTGELF
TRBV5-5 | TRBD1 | ASSPGAGGPILNYGYT
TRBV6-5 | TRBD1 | ASSYSQGAFYGYT
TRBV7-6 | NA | ASSLSGTDTQY
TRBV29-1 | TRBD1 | SVDRDSSNYGYT
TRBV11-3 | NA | ASSSDPGAGELF
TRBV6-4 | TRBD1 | ASSDSQGADTQY
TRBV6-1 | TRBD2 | ASSEILAGASWETQY
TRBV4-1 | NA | ASSQEGRGGLNTEAF
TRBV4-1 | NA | ASSLQGPGITDTQY
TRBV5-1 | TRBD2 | ASSLGQRDGETQY
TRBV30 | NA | AWSVRLYYEQY
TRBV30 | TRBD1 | AWSEGQGADGYT
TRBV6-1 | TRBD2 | ASSEEPGLAYEQY
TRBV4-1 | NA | ASSQDGGADGYT
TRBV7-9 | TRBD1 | ASSQGQGAVAGELF
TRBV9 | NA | ASSDRRDSYNEQF
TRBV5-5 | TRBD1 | ASSLAGTANSPLH
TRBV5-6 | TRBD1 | ASSLWGQSQH
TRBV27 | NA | ASSFVRDNGAQY
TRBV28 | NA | ASTPEEAHSNQPQH
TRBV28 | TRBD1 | ASSEIQGKSEQY
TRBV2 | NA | ASSEKPEQY